This entry describes one T cell receptor beta chain. The record originates from a study of blood T cell repertoires in COVID-19. Study background: The samples span acute and convalescent COVID-19 from the United States, Italy and Spain.

Recruited during active infection, patients (from Seattle) were subsequently followed longitudinally. Per the germline V gene, CDR1 is WSHSY and CDR2 is SAAADI. With V trimmed by 7 bases and J by 5 bases, 10 bases remained unmatched. The CDR3 length is 14 residues. Sequencing was performed with immunoSEQ multiplex PCR; in TCRdb, only in-frame clones are kept and a portion is missing. In the table there are about 140,000 clones, about 88% of which are singletons. The clonotype originates from a human donor with COVID-19, enrolled during active disease. The donor label of this sample is uncertain. V gene TRBV10-2 combines with J gene TRBJ1-1, with TRBD1 matching 7 bases. The sample was peripheral blood. The CDR3 here is CASIQGGDWTEAFF. CDR3 in DNA: TGCGCCAGCATCCAGGGGGGAGATTGGACTGAAGCTTTCTTT.